The 31 T cell receptor beta chains given below trace back to one sample, sequenced in a study of T-cell memory formation after mild COVID-19. TCRdb used MiXCR to reprocess the 5' RACE reads, holding one entry per CDR3 protein. The table lists some 290,000 distinct CDR3 sequences, under 20% of them singletons, with 22% in the top ten. The sample taken for sequencing was PBMCs or a T cell subset sorted from them (not recorded which). The receptors come from a man aged 18 to 30 who had mild COVID-19 (a few samples of this study predate the infection). Cell type and time point are not known.

J is TRBJ1-4 and V is TRBV4-1; no firm D call. CDR1 and CDR2 from the germline V gene are MGHRA and YSYEKL. V was cut by 6 bases and J by 0 bases, with 20 bases left in between. The CDR3 length is 18 residues. The CDR3 coding sequence is TGCGCCAGCAGACCCCTGAAAGCAGGAATCACAACTAATGAAAAACTGTTTTTT. It codes for CASRPLKAGITTNEKLFF.

This clonotype was detected only a few times. The V gene is TRBV3-1, the J gene TRBJ1-6; no clear D. The CDR3 covers 13 residues. CDR1 is LGHDT, CDR2 YNNKEL, per germline (reference sequence). V lost 4 bases and J lost 5, with 6 bases in between. CDR3 in DNA: TGTGCCAGCAGCCTTACTGATAATTCACCCCTCCACTTT. Translated: CASSLTDNSPLHF.

This clonotype was recorded a few times. V gene TRBV4-2 combines with J gene TRBJ1-4; D is uncertain. V shed 0 bases and J shed 2 bases, with 7 bases lying between them. Germline assignment: CDR1 LGHNA and CDR2 YNFKEQ. CDR3 size: 15 residues. CDR3 protein: CASSQEGWTNEKLFF. CDR3 nucleotide sequence: TGTGCCAGCAGCCAAGAGGGGTGGACTAATGAAAAACTGTTTTTT.

In DNA, the CDR3 is TGCAGTGCCACGGACGGCGGGAACTATGGCTACACCTTC. This encodes CSATDGGNYGYTF. The chain carries TRBV20-1 and TRBJ1-2, with D unclear. The V end was cut by 6 bases, the J end by 2 bases, with 13 bases between. CDR3 length equals 13 residues. Germline CDR1 and CDR2: DFQATT and SNEGSKA (reference sequence).

In DNA form, the CDR3 reads TGTGCCAGCAGTCCCCTACCCATTAGCGGGGGGTACCAAGAGACCCAGTACTTC. Translating gives CASSPLPISGGYQETQYF. The rearrangement joins TRBV27 to TRBJ2-5, with 10 positions matching TRBD2. CDR3 length equals 18 residues. The J segment lost 0 bases and the V segment lost 5 bases, leaving 12 bases of the junction unmatched. CDR1 and CDR2 from the germline V gene are MNHEY and SMNVEV (reference sequence).

V gene TRBV20-1 combines with J gene TRBJ1-1; 7 bases are shared with TRBD1. Per the germline V gene, CDR1 is DFQATT and CDR2 is SNEGSKA (reference sequence). The CDR3 covers 15 residues. Trimming took 0 bases from V and 1 from J; bases not matched to a gene: 5. CDR3 amino acids: CSARDRNRGNTEAFF. Here the CDR3 DNA reads TGCAGTGCTAGAGACAGAAACAGGGGGAACACTGAAGCTTTCTTT.

The CDR3 DNA is TGTGCCAGCAGAGGCCGGGCAGAAGCTTTCTTT. Protein product: CASRGRAEAFF. This rearrangement joins TRBV5-6 to TRBJ1-1; no clear D. The CDR3 has 11 residues. Trimming shortened V by 5 bases and J by 8 bases, and 10 bases separated the two germline ends. Looked up from germline, CDR1 is SGHDT and CDR2 is YYEEEE. Filled out from reference TRBV5-6 and TRBJ1-1, the complete variable domain reads DAGVTQSPTHLIKTRGQQVTLRCSPKSGHDTVSWYQQALGQGPQFIFQYYEEEERQRGNFPDRFSGHQFPNYSSELNVNALLLGDSALYLCASRGRAEAFFGQGTRLTVV.

The rearrangement links TRBV21-1 to TRBJ1-5; no check of the table's D call, TRBD1, against the DNA was made. TRBV21-1 counts as a pseudogene. The CDR3 runs to 15 residues. In DNA, the CDR3 is TGTGCCAGCAGCGGTCCCGGGACAGGGGGCCAGCCCCAGCATTTT. The encoded protein is CASSGPGTGGQPQHF.

The genes are TRBV13 and TRBJ1-1, with D possibly being TRBD1 (5 bases). Trimming cost V 5 bases and J 4 bases, with 23 bases left between them. The CDR3 is 17 residues long. Germline V lookup: CDR1 PRHDT, CDR2 FYEKMQ (reference sequence). As DNA, the CDR3 is TGTGCCAGCAGCCCAAGGGACCGGGCCCCTTCGAGCACTGAAGCTTTCTTT. The encoded protein is CASSPRDRAPSSTEAFF.

This clonotype has a count of ten or more. The V and J genes are TRBV10-3 and TRBJ2-1, with 9 bases identical to TRBD1. V lost 6 bases and J lost 5; bases outside the gene matches: 8. The CDR3 runs 15 residues. Germline V lookup: CDR1 ENHRY, CDR2 SYGVKD. CDR3 DNA sequence: TGTGCCATCAGGGGACAGGGCGGAGGAGACAATGAGCAGTTCTTC. It yields the protein CAIRGQGGGDNEQFF.

The sample holds a few counts of this clonotype. J is TRBJ1-2 and V is TRBV6-5; the D gene is possibly TRBD1 (5 bases). This CDR3 has 15 amino acids. Per germline, CDR1 MNHEY and CDR2 SVGAGI. Trimming removed 6 bases at V and 3 bases at J, with 17 bases between. The CDR3, as DNA: TGTGCCAGCAGCCGCAGGGCCAGGGATGACTATGGCTACACCTTC. Residues: CASSRRARDDYGYTF.

The V and J genes are TRBV6-5 and TRBJ2-7; 10 bases map to TRBD1. Germline lookup yields CDR1 MNHEY and CDR2 SVGAGI. The CDR3 covers 14 residues. Losses at the gene ends were 5 bases for V and 3 bases for J; bases not matched to a gene: 4. Here the CDR3 DNA reads TGTGCCAGCAGTGACCGGGACAGGGGCTACGAGCAGTACTTC. It is translated as CASSDRDRGYEQYF.

This clonotype was counted many times. V is TRBV6-6 and J is TRBJ2-7; D is possibly TRBD2 (6 bases). Trimming pared 2 bases from V and 4 bases from J, leaving 21 bases between. Germline V gene sequence: CDR1 MNHNY, CDR2 SVGAGI (reference sequence). This CDR3 region has 17 residues. The CDR3, as DNA: TGTGCCAGCAGTTACCGTCATAAGGGACGGGGGTTATACGAGCAGTACTTC. Translated: CASSYRHKGRGLYEQYF.

The chain links TRBV9 to TRBJ2-7; D assignment may be TRBD1 or TRBD2 (5 bases each). Germline V gene sequence: CDR1 SGDLS, CDR2 YYNGEE. This CDR3 comprises 13 residues. Trimming took off 4 bases at V and 7 bases at J, with 15 bases between the two ends. The CDR3 region is CASSPRGSGEQYF. The CDR3 coding sequence is TGTGCCAGCAGCCCCCGGGGCTCGGGGGAGCAGTACTTC.

The V gene is TRBV5-1, the J gene TRBJ2-1, with D perhaps given as TRBD1 or TRBD2 (5 bases each). This CDR3 has 14 amino acids. Germline-derived CDR1 and CDR2 are SGHRS and YFSETQ. The germline V and J ends were trimmed by 7 bases and 9 bases, with 20 bases remaining between them. In nucleotides, the CDR3 is TGCGCCAGCCGCTCCGGGACCCGCCTCCCTGAGCAGTTCTTC. Its translation: CASRSGTRLPEQFF. Filled out from reference TRBV5-1 and TRBJ2-1, the complete variable domain reads KAGVTQTPRYLIKTRGQQVTLSCSPISGHRSVSWYQQTPGQGLQFLFEYFSETQRNKGNFPGRFSGRQFSNSRSEMNVSTLELGDSALYLCASRSGTRLPEQFFGPGTRLTVL.

The J gene is TRBJ2-7, the V gene TRBV20-1, with 12 bases aligning to TRBD1. J gave up 7 bases and V 5 bases, and 9 bases lay outside the gene matches. Germline assignment: CDR1 DFQATT and CDR2 SNEGSKA (reference sequence). The CDR3 runs to 14 residues. The CDR3 sequence is CSAEWGQGADEQYF. The CDR3 coding sequence is TGCAGTGCTGAGTGGGGACAGGGGGCGGATGAGCAGTACTTC.

The chain recombines TRBV5-1 with TRBJ1-1; D remains unclear. The length of the CDR3 is 14 residues. Germline values: CDR1 SGHRS, CDR2 YFSETQ. V was clipped by 5 bases and J by 1 base, with 12 bases between them. In DNA, the CDR3 is TGCGCCAGCAGTCCGAGGACGACGAACACTGAAGCTTTCTTT. Encoded protein: CASSPRTTNTEAFF. The complete variable domain, with remaining parts taken from reference TRBV5-1 and TRBJ1-1, reads KAGVTQTPRYLIKTRGQQVTLSCSPISGHRSVSWYQQTPGQGLQFLFEYFSETQRNKGNFPGRFSGRQFSNSRSEMNVSTLELGDSALYLCASSPRTTNTEAFFGQGTRLTVV.

This clonotype was counted only a few times. DNA of the CDR3: TGTGCCAGCAGTTACTTCGGGACAGGGATACCTCCCCTCCACTTT. It encodes CASSYFGTGIPPLHF. This chain links TRBV6-6 with TRBJ1-6, with 9 bases matching TRBD1. The germline V gene has CDR1 MNHNY and CDR2 SVGAGI (reference sequence). The length of the CDR3 is 15 residues. J lost 13 bases, V lost 1 base, and 8 bases had no gene match.

With regard to this clonotype: It may be a read error: a sequence one base away is much more abundant. The chain is built from TRBV11-3 and TRBJ2-2, with D hard to call. This CDR3 comprises 12 residues. Germline CDR1 and CDR2: SGHNT and YENEEA. Trimming shortened V by 0 bases and J by 5 bases, and 1 base separated the two germline ends. The CDR3 DNA reads TGTGCCAGCAGCTTAGAAACCGGGGAGCTGTTTTTT. Translated: CASSLETGELFF.

The chain joins TRBV11-2 to TRBJ2-3; D gene uncertain. With 1 base removed from V and 0 bases from J, the gap between germline ends came to 8 bases. The CDR3 spans 15 residues. Germline CDR1 SGHAT, CDR2 FQNNGV. The CDR3 DNA follows: TGTGCCAGCAGCTTAGTCTCAGGTAGCACAGATACGCAGTATTTT. It codes for CASSLVSGSTDTQYF.

This clonotype was found a few times. The rearrangement joins TRBV7-2 to TRBJ1-1; D remains ambiguous. This CDR3 has 15 residues. Germline loops: CDR1 SGHTA, CDR2 FQGNSA. V was shortened by 2 bases and J by 3 bases, with 13 bases between the two germline ends. This CDR3 reads CASSLTSSPDTEAFF. In DNA form, the CDR3 reads TGTGCCAGCAGCTTAACGAGTAGTCCGGACACTGAAGCTTTCTTT.

This clonotype showed up just a few times. The CDR3 spells CASWGPGQISGANVLTF. Here the CDR3 DNA reads TGCGCCAGCTGGGGGCCCGGACAGATCTCTGGGGCCAACGTCCTGACTTTC. The V gene is TRBV5-1, the J gene TRBJ2-6, with D perhaps matching TRBD1 (6 bases). CDR1 is SGHRS and CDR2 is YFSETQ in the germline V gene. The length of the CDR3 is 17 residues. V lost 7 bases and J 0 bases, leaving 17 bases between the germline ends.

The CDR3 is CASSSWDRVAYEQYF. CDR3 nucleotides: TGTGCCAGCAGCTCCTGGGACAGGGTTGCCTACGAGCAGTACTTC. This chain links TRBV7-2 with TRBJ2-7; TRBD1 matches at 9 bases. V lost 4 bases to trimming and J lost 2 bases; unmatched junction nucleotides: 6. Germline CDR1 and CDR2: SGHTA and FQGNSA. The CDR3 sequence is 15 residues long.

This clonotype is termed medium-sized. The V call is TRBV12-3 or TRBV12-4, the J call TRBJ2-1; the match to TRBD2 covers 9 bases. V gave up 3 bases and J gave up 4 bases; unmatched junction bases: 7. The CDR3 has 16 amino acids. Here the CDR3 reads CASSFLAGGPYNEQFF. CDR3 bases: TGTGCCAGCAGTTTCCTCGCGGGGGGGCCTTACAATGAGCAGTTCTTC.

This clonotype was observed at least ten times. This chain's CDR3 is CSVGSRDTQYF. CDR3 nucleotide sequence: TGCAGCGTTGGGAGTAGGGATACGCAGTATTTT. The chain links TRBV29-1 to TRBJ2-3; D remains ambiguous. This CDR3 has 11 residues. Trimming removed 4 bases at V and 6 bases at J, with 8 bases between. Germline CDR1 reads SQVTM; CDR2 reads ANQGSEA.

The J gene is TRBJ2-6, the V gene TRBV20-1; TRBD2 matches 8 bases. The CDR3 extends over 15 amino acids. The germline gives CDR1 DFQATT, CDR2 SNEGSKA (reference sequence). Trimming took 1 base from V and 2 from J; bases not matched to a gene: 1. The CDR3 loop reads CSARGGGPGANVLTF. CDR3 coding DNA: TGCAGTGCTAGAGGCGGGGGGCCTGGGGCCAACGTCCTGACTTTC.

This clonotype has at least ten counts. V gene TRBV7-9 combines with J gene TRBJ2-7; D is ambiguous. Germline loops: CDR1 SEHNR, CDR2 FQNEAQ (reference sequence). The CDR3 is made up of 11 amino acids. The V end lost 4 bases, the J end lost 7 bases, and 8 bases lay between the germline ends. The CDR3 coding sequence is TGTGCCAGCAGCTCCTATACGGAGCAGTACTTC. Translation gives CASSSYTEQYF.

There are a few counts of this clonotype. The chain couples TRBV11-2 to TRBJ1-2, with 8 bases lining up with TRBD1. Per germline, CDR1 SGHAT and CDR2 FQNNGV. V lost 1 base, J lost 7 bases, and 5 bases stayed unmatched. CDR3 length equals 14 residues. The CDR3 sequence: CASSLVRTGFGYTF. The CDR3, as DNA: TGTGCCAGCAGCTTAGTTCGGACAGGGTTTGGCTACACCTTC.

The chain uses TRBV18 and TRBJ2-7; D might be TRBD2 (6 bases). Trimming shortened V by 6 bases and J by 2 bases, and 14 bases separated the two germline ends. The CDR3 covers 14 residues. Germline V gene sequence: CDR1 KGHSH, CDR2 LQKENI. The CDR3 protein is CASSPGLQTYEQYF. CDR3 nucleotides: TGTGCCAGCTCGCCGGGACTGCAAACCTACGAGCAGTACTTC.

This clonotype showed up just a few times. The chain joins TRBV7-3 to TRBJ1-6; 8 bases match TRBD1. The CDR3 length is 14 residues. Germline V gene lookup returns CDR1 SGHTA and CDR2 FQGTGA. V lost 6 bases, J lost 7 bases, and 5 bases stayed unmatched. This CDR3 is CASSWTGRNSPLHF. The CDR3 coding sequence is TGTGCCAGCAGTTGGACAGGGAGGAATTCACCCCTCCACTTT.

This clonotype came up a few times. The chain carries TRBV7-2 and TRBJ2-2; weak D call: TRBD1 (5 bases). The CDR3 runs 16 residues. CDR1 is SGHTA, CDR2 FQGNSA, per germline. V was shortened by 7 bases and J by 3 bases, with 18 bases between the two germline ends. The CDR3 loop reads CASTPRPGADTGELFF. The CDR3 DNA follows: TGTGCCAGCACCCCACGCCCTGGGGCGGACACCGGGGAGCTGTTTTTT.